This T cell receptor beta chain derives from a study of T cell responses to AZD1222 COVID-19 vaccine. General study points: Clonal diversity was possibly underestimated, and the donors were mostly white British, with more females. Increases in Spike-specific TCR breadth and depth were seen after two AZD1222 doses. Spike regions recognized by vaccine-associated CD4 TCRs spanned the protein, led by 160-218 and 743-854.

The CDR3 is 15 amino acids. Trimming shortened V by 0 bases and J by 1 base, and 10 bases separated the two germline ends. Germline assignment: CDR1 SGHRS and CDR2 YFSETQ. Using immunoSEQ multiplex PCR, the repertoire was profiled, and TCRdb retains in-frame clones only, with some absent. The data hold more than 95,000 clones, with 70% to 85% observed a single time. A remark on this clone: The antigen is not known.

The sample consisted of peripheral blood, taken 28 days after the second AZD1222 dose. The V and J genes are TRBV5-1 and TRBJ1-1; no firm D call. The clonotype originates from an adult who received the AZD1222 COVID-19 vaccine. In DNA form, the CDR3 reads TGCGCCAGCAGCTTGGAGGCTCAGAAGAACACTGAAGCTTTCTTT. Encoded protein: CASSLEAQKNTEAFF. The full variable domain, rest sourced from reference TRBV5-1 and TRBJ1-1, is KAGVTQTPRYLIKTRGQQVTLSCSPISGHRSVSWYQQTPGQGLQFLFEYFSETQRNKGNFPGRFSGRQFSNSRSEMNVSTLELGDSALYLCASSLEAQKNTEAFFGQGTRLTVV.